The 17 T cell receptor beta chains listed next were all sequenced from one sample in a study of T-cell reconstitution after alpha-beta-depleted transplantation in children. For TCRbeta, the library was prepared with unique molecular identifiers. TCRdb re-called the PCR reads through MiXCR, storing one row per CDR3 protein. The sample lists approximately 190,000 distinct CDR3 sequences; 5% to 6.5% were seen once. The sample in question was PBMCs, obtained before TCRalphabeta/CD19-depleted stem cell transplant. The receptors shown here come from a girl under three years old with combined immunodeficiency, due to receive a stem cell transplant.

This clonotype was picked up many times. The chain employs TRBV4-1 and TRBJ2-1; 7 bases line up with TRBD2. This CDR3 spans 20 amino acids. CDR1 and CDR2 from the germline V gene are MGHRA and YSYEKL. The J segment lost 0 bases and the V segment lost 0 bases, leaving 14 bases of the junction unmatched. Here the CDR3 DNA reads TGCGCCAGCAGCCAAGATCTGGCCAGCGGGACTGCGAGCTCCTACAATGAGCAGTTCTTC. Residues: CASSQDLASGTASSYNEQFF.

The V gene is TRBV11-2, the J gene TRBJ2-3; D not resolved. Trimming removed 2 bases at V and 4 bases at J, with 13 bases between. The CDR3 loop spans 15 amino acids. Looked up from germline, CDR1 is SGHAT and CDR2 is FQNNGV. Here the CDR3 reads CASSLPMGSSDTQYF. The CDR3 DNA is TGTGCCAGCAGCTTACCCATGGGCAGTTCAGATACGCAGTATTTT.

There are many counts of this clonotype. The V and J genes are TRBV9 and TRBJ2-1; 7 bases match TRBD1. The V gene's germline CDR1 is SGDLS and CDR2 YYNGEE. This CDR3 has 15 amino acids. V was pared by 4 bases and J by 6 bases, with 10 bases of the junction left unmatched. CDR3 residues: CASSSPPGQFNEQFF. The DNA of the CDR3 is TGTGCCAGCAGCTCTCCGCCGGGACAGTTCAATGAGCAGTTCTTC.

The V call is TRBV10-3, the J call TRBJ1-1; D is perhaps TRBD1 (6 bases). Germline V gene sequence: CDR1 ENHRY, CDR2 SYGVKD. The CDR3 extends over 13 amino acids. V shed 5 bases and J shed 1 base, with 8 bases lying between them. The CDR3 here is CAISLTGNTEAFF. CDR3 in DNA: TGTGCCATCAGTTTGACAGGGAACACTGAAGCTTTCTTT.

The table lists this clonotype with many counts. This chain connects TRBV6-1 to TRBJ2-4, with D possibly being TRBD2 (6 bases). V was pared by 6 bases and J by 6 bases, with 15 bases between. The germline CDR1 and CDR2 sequences are MNHNS and SASEGT. The CDR3 is made up of 14 amino acids. CDR3 residues: CASRSRLERNIQYF. CDR3 sequence (DNA): TGTGCCAGCAGATCAAGACTAGAGCGAAACATTCAGTACTTC.

There are many counts of this clonotype. The chain uses TRBV4-3 and TRBJ1-2; D is perhaps TRBD1 (5 bases). V was shortened by 4 bases and J by 2 bases, with 11 bases between the two germline ends. Germline CDR1 and CDR2: LGHNA and YSLEER. This CDR3 has 14 residues. This chain's CDR3 is CASSPSRDNYGYTF. The CDR3 DNA reads TGCGCCAGCAGCCCATCCAGGGACAACTATGGCTACACCTTC.

This clonotype appeared many times. The chain is built from TRBV20-1 and TRBJ2-1, with 11 bases matching TRBD2. Germline CDR1 and CDR2: DFQATT and SNEGSKA (reference sequence). The CDR3 runs 15 residues. The V and J ends lost 5 bases and 7 bases, in that order; junction bases with no gene match: 10. CDR3 protein: CSARRTSGRLNEQFF. As DNA, the CDR3 is TGCAGTGCTCGAAGAACTAGCGGGAGACTAAATGAGCAGTTCTTC.

This clonotype was observed a few times. The chain has TRBV4-3 and TRBJ2-7, with TRBD2 matching over 11 bases. The V segment lost 3 bases and the J segment 2 bases; nucleotides outside the gene matches: 3. This CDR3 is built from 15 residues. The V gene's germline CDR1 is LGHNA and CDR2 YSLEER. CDR3 DNA sequence: TGCGCCAGCAGCCACGGGACTAGCGGCCCCTACGAGCAGTACTTC. Protein product: CASSHGTSGPYEQYF.

This clonotype occurred many times. This chain uses TRBV3-1 with TRBJ2-5, with TRBD1 as a possible D gene (6 bases). V was clipped by 1 base and J by 1 base, with 16 bases between them. The V gene's germline CDR1 is LGHDT and CDR2 YNNKEL (reference sequence). The CDR3 loop spans 17 amino acids. In nucleotides, the CDR3 is TGTGCCAGCAGCCAAGGACTACAGGGACCCCTCCAAGAGACCCAGTACTTC. Protein: CASSQGLQGPLQETQYF.

This clonotype has a count of ten or more. The chain couples TRBV2 to TRBJ2-1; TRBD2 agrees at 11 bases. V trimming: 5 bases; J trimming: 2 bases; junction bases outside the gene matches: 8. The CDR3 is 17 amino acids. The germline V gene encodes CDR1 SNHLY and CDR2 FYNNEI. Here the CDR3 reads CASSSPPTSGAYNEQFF. In nucleotides, the CDR3 is TGTGCCAGCAGTTCCCCCCCGACTAGCGGGGCCTACAATGAGCAGTTCTTC.

The sample holds a few counts of this clonotype. The gene calls are TRBV7-6 and TRBJ2-1; D could derive from TRBD1 or TRBD2 (5 bases each). V was trimmed by 3 bases and J by 0 bases, leaving 9 bases between them. The CDR3 sequence is 15 residues long. The germline V gene encodes CDR1 SGHVS and CDR2 FNYEAQ. The DNA of the CDR3 is TGTGCCAGCAGCTTGGGGGTTAGCTCCTACAATGAGCAGTTCTTC. Encoded protein: CASSLGVSSYNEQFF.

The table lists this clonotype with many counts. The chain carries TRBV13 and TRBJ2-7, with 9 nucleotides matching TRBD1. The germline CDR1 and CDR2 sequences are PRHDT and FYEKMQ (reference sequence). J was trimmed by 6 bases and V by 5 bases; bases with no gene match: 8. This CDR3 region has 14 residues. The CDR3 loop reads CASSKDRGISEQYF. The CDR3 DNA is TGTGCCAGCAGCAAGGACAGGGGAATAAGCGAGCAGTACTTC.

A note on this clonotype: As the CDR3 is not closed by the conserved phenylalanine or tryptophan, this likely results from a read error. The chain links TRBV6-2 or TRBV6-3 to TRBJ2-1; D is unresolved. The V gene's germline CDR1 is MNHEY and CDR2 SVGEGT. Trimming stripped 0 bases from V and 7 bases from J, with 13 bases between. The CDR3 contains 15 residues. The CDR3, as DNA: TGTGCCAGCAGTTACTCCCTGAGCTCATGGAATGAGCAGTTCTCC. Its translation is CASSYSLSSWNEQFS.

Many counts were recorded for this clonotype. The V gene is TRBV12-3 or TRBV12-4, the J gene TRBJ2-7; TRBD1 matches 11 bases. The J segment lost 2 bases and the V segment lost 6 bases, leaving 6 bases of the junction unmatched. The CDR3 length is 15 residues. The CDR3 here is CASRLGTGGPYEQYF. Here the CDR3 DNA reads TGTGCCAGCAGACTTGGGACAGGGGGGCCCTACGAGCAGTACTTC.

There are many counts of this clonotype. The chain is built from TRBV4-1 and TRBJ2-7; 14 bases map to TRBD2. Trimming took 1 base from V and 3 from J; bases not matched to a gene: 17. CDR1 MGHRA and CDR2 YSYEKL come from the germline V gene. The CDR3 extends over 21 amino acids. CDR3: CASSQGTQGLAGVARDYEQYF. The CDR3 bases are TGCGCCAGCAGCCAAGGGACCCAGGGACTAGCGGGAGTAGCAAGGGACTACGAGCAGTACTTC.

This clonotype was detected many times. The chain couples TRBV28 to TRBJ2-2; D unclear. The germline CDR1 and CDR2 sequences are MDHEN and SYDVKM. The CDR3 length is 12 residues. The V and J ends lost 6 bases and 4 bases respectively, with 6 bases between them. The DNA for the CDR3 is TGTGCCAGCAGCAAGATCACCGGGGAGCTGTTTTTT. Its protein product is CASSKITGELFF.

At least ten counts were recorded for this clonotype. The CDR3 region is CSVDLAGATDTQYF. DNA of the CDR3: TGCAGCGTTGACCTAGCGGGAGCTACGGATACGCAGTATTTT. The chain is built from TRBV29-1 and TRBJ2-3; 10 bases align to TRBD2. Germline CDR1 reads SQVTM; CDR2 reads ANQGSEA. The J segment lost 6 bases and the V segment lost 3 bases, leaving 6 bases of the junction unmatched. This CDR3 comprises 14 residues.